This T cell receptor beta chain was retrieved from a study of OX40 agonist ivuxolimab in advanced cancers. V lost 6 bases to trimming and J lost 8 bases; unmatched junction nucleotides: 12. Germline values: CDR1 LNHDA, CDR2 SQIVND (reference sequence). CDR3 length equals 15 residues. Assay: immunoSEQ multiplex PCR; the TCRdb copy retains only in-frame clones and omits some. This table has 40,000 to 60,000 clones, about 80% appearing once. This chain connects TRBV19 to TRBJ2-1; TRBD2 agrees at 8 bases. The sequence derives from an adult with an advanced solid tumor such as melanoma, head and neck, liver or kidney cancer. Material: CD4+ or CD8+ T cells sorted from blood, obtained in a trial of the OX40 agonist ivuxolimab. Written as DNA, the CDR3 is TGTGCCAGTAGCGGGACTAGTGGGTTCGGGGATGAGCAGTTCTTC. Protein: CASSGTSGFGDEQFF.